These 30 T cell receptor beta chains share one sample of origin, sequenced in a study of T cell repertoires in cytomegalovirus infection. One entry per CDR3 protein results from TCRdb running MiXCR on the reads. The data show around 530,000 distinct CDR3 sequences, around a quarter seen once. The sequenced material came from PBMCs. These receptors were taken from a human donor in good health (CMV status not recorded). Some clones in this sample may be carry-over from other donors' samples.

This chain uses TRBV7-3 with TRBJ2-3, with D perhaps TRBD2 (6 bases). CDR3 length: 16 amino acids. The V end was cut by 5 bases, the J end by 0 bases, with 15 bases between. CDR1 is SGHTA, CDR2 FQGTGA, per germline. CDR3 nucleotide sequence: TGTGCCAGCAGCCCATGGGCGGGAACTAGCACAGATACGCAGTATTTT. Translated: CASSPWAGTSTDTQYF.

This clonotype was seen only a few times. The genes are TRBV9 and TRBJ2-1; 11 nucleotides agree with TRBD2. The germline V gene encodes CDR1 SGDLS and CDR2 YYNGEE. The CDR3 is made up of 18 amino acids. The ends lost 0 bases at V and 1 base at J; junction bases unmatched: 6. Written as DNA, the CDR3 is TGTGCCAGCAGCGTAGGGCCTCTAGCGGGAGGTTCCTACAATGAGCAGTTCTTC. It is translated as CASSVGPLAGGSYNEQFF.

The V call is TRBV7-9, the J call TRBJ2-1; D may match TRBD1 or TRBD2 (5 bases each). The germline V and J ends were trimmed by 4 bases and 3 bases, with 22 bases remaining between them. Looked up from germline, CDR1 is SEHNR and CDR2 is FQNEAQ (reference sequence). The CDR3 has 18 amino acids. The CDR3 loop reads CASSSASGGPSFYNEQFF. The DNA for the CDR3 is TGTGCCAGCAGCTCGGCAAGTGGGGGTCCCTCATTCTACAATGAGCAGTTCTTC.

This clonotype was counted once. The J gene is TRBJ2-5, the V gene TRBV2, with 14 bases that match TRBD2. Germline loops: CDR1 SNHLY, CDR2 FYNNEI. The V and J ends lost 7 bases and 4 bases, in that order; junction bases with no gene match: 5. The CDR3 is 15 residues long. The CDR3 nucleotides read TGTGCCAGCAAGGCCGGGACTAGCGGGAGAGAGACCCAGTACTTC. The encoded protein is CASKAGTSGRETQYF.

This chain connects TRBV19 to TRBJ2-4, with 9 nucleotides matching TRBD1. Trimming at V came to 5 bases and at J to 3 bases, leaving 8 bases not matched to a gene. Germline V gene data show CDR1 as LNHDA and CDR2 as SQIVND (reference sequence). This CDR3 has 16 amino acids. CDR3 region: CASSASGTGIKNIQYF. CDR3 in DNA: TGTGCCAGTAGTGCATCCGGGACAGGGATCAAAAACATTCAGTACTTC.

V and J are TRBV6-2 or TRBV6-3 and TRBJ2-7, with D unclear. Trimming took off 2 bases at V and 6 bases at J, with 11 bases between the two ends. This CDR3 spans 13 amino acids. Germline lookup yields CDR1 MNHEY and CDR2 SVGEGT. CDR3 loop: CASSYVVEGEQYF. CDR3 sequence (DNA): TGTGCCAGCAGTTACGTGGTGGAAGGCGAGCAGTACTTC.

This clonotype came up a few times. This chain joins TRBV6-5 and TRBJ2-2; D uncertain. V lost 0 bases to trimming and J lost 0 bases, with 8 bases between them. Germline V lookup: CDR1 MNHEY, CDR2 SVGAGI. This CDR3 has 16 amino acids. The CDR3, as DNA: TGTGCCAGCAGTTACTCTGTGACATCGAACACCGGGGAGCTGTTTTTT. Translating gives CASSYSVTSNTGELFF.

This clonotype was counted between two and nine times. The V and J genes are TRBV11-2 and TRBJ1-2; D uncertain. Germline V gene lookup returns CDR1 SGHAT and CDR2 FQNNGV. The V gene lost 3 bases and the J gene lost 5 bases, with 7 bases spanning the gap. The CDR3 contains 12 residues. Here the CDR3 reads CASSFERYGYTF. As DNA, the CDR3 is TGTGCCAGCAGCTTTGAACGTTATGGCTACACCTTC.

This clonotype was seen a handful of times. The chain links TRBV28 to TRBJ2-3, with 10 bases identical to TRBD2. The CDR3 is made up of 15 amino acids. From germline, CDR1 is MDHEN and CDR2 SYDVKM. V trimming: 5 bases; J trimming: 1 base; junction bases outside the gene matches: 3. The CDR3 nucleotides read TGTGCCAGCAGTATAGGGACTAGCGGCACAGATACGCAGTATTTT. Protein product: CASSIGTSGTDTQYF.

The chain employs TRBV20-1 and TRBJ2-3; 8 bases agree with TRBD2. There are 15 residues in the CDR3. Losses at the gene ends were 3 bases for V and 1 base for J; bases not matched to a gene: 6. Germline CDR1 reads DFQATT; CDR2 reads SNEGSKA (reference sequence). The DNA for the CDR3 is TGCAGTGCTAGCGTGGCGGGAGGAGGCACAGATACGCAGTATTTT. It yields the protein CSASVAGGGTDTQYF.

V is TRBV7-6 and J is TRBJ2-7; the D is unclear. Trimming took off 0 bases at V and 1 base at J, with 7 bases between the two ends. The CDR3 runs 14 residues. Looked up from germline, CDR1 is SGHVS and CDR2 is FNYEAQ. The CDR3 bases are TGTGCCAGCAGCTTAGCGTGGAATTCCTACGAGCAGTACTTC. Encoded protein: CASSLAWNSYEQYF. The entire variable domain, with the rest obtained from reference TRBV7-6 and TRBJ2-7, is as follows: GAGVSQSPRYKVTKRGQDVALRCDPISGHVSLYWYRQALGQGPEFLTYFNYEAQQDKSGLPNDRFSAERPEGSISTLTIQRTEQRDSAMYRCASSLAWNSYEQYFGPGTRLTVT.

This chain joins TRBV6-2 or TRBV6-3 and TRBJ2-3; no clear D gene. The germline gives CDR1 MNHEY, CDR2 SVGEGT. V was shortened by 4 bases and J by 1 base, with 15 bases between the two germline ends. The CDR3 length is 16 residues. DNA of the CDR3: TGTGCCAGCAGTTTCTGGGATCTTGAAGGCACAGATACGCAGTATTTT. Translating it yields CASSFWDLEGTDTQYF.

The rearrangement links TRBV20-1 to TRBJ1-1; 7 bases are a match to TRBD1. V shed 3 bases and J 1 base; nucleotides not matched to a gene: 5. CDR3 length equals 14 residues. CDR1 is DFQATT, CDR2 SNEGSKA, per germline (reference sequence). The DNA for the CDR3 is TGCAGTGCTAGGTGGGGACAGCCGAACACTGAAGCTTTCTTT. Translation gives CSARWGQPNTEAFF.

This clonotype was detected many times. The chain couples TRBV7-9 to TRBJ2-7; D call uncertain. CDR1 and CDR2 (germline): SEHNR, FQNEAQ (reference sequence). CDR3 length: 13 amino acids. V lost 5 bases to trimming and J lost 4 bases, with 12 bases between them. CDR3 sequence reads: CASSPTVSYEQYV. The CDR3 DNA reads TGTGCCAGCAGCCCAACGGTCTCTTACGAGCAGTACGTC.

CDR3 in amino acids: CASSSDRGTIQPQHF. CDR3 DNA: TGTGCCAGCAGCTCGGACAGGGGTACGATTCAGCCCCAGCATTTT. V gene TRBV7-9 combines with J gene TRBJ1-5; TRBD1 matches at 9 bases. The CDR3 extends over 15 amino acids. CDR1 SEHNR and CDR2 FQNEAQ come from the germline V gene (reference sequence). V shed 4 bases and J 6 bases; nucleotides not matched to a gene: 7.

This clonotype has just a few counts. J is TRBJ1-1 and V is TRBV19, with a possible D match to TRBD1 (6 bases). Trimming cost V 6 bases and J 1 base, with 9 bases left between them. The V gene's germline CDR1 is LNHDA and CDR2 SQIVND (reference sequence). This CDR3 is 13 amino acids long. In DNA, the CDR3 is TGTGCCAGTAGAACGACAGGGAACACTGAAGCTTTCTTT. Translated, it gives CASRTTGNTEAFF.

This clonotype was counted ten times or more. The chain joins TRBV7-2 to TRBJ2-5; D ambiguous. Germline loops: CDR1 SGHTA, CDR2 FQGNSA. The CDR3 is 12 residues long. The ends were cut back, 2 bases at V and 5 bases at J, with 6 bases in the middle. The CDR3, as DNA: TGTGCCAGCAGCTTATCCGGGGAGACCCAGTACTTC. Translating it yields CASSLSGETQYF.

The chain joins TRBV6-5 to TRBJ1-5; D not resolved. Germline V lookup: CDR1 MNHEY, CDR2 SVGAGI. V was cut by 5 bases and J by 7 bases, with 15 bases left in between. CDR3 length: 14 amino acids. This chain's CDR3 is CASSTRRREQPQHF. In nucleotides, the CDR3 is TGTGCCAGCAGTACCCGTAGACGGGAACAGCCCCAGCATTTT.

On this clonotype itself: One base away lies a much larger clone, so this may be a sequencing read error. This chain joins TRBV27 and TRBJ1-1, with 11 bases fitting TRBD1. J was trimmed by 4 bases and V by 6 bases; bases with no gene match: 4. The CDR3 contains 14 residues. Germline-derived CDR1 and CDR2 are MNHEY and SMNVEV (reference sequence). The DNA of the CDR3 is TGTGCCAGCAGCTGGGACAGGGGGAGCACTGAAGCTTTCTTT. It is translated as CASSWDRGSTEAFF.

The chain uses TRBV28 and TRBJ2-5; D could derive from TRBD1 or TRBD2 (5 bases each). This CDR3 contains 17 residues. CDR1 and CDR2 (germline): MDHEN, SYDVKM. V was shortened by 5 bases and J by 2 bases, with 21 bases between the two germline ends. CDR3 nucleotides: TGTGCCAGCAGTGGCTCCGGGGCGCGTGGAGATCAAGAGACCCAGTACTTC. Translated, it gives CASSGSGARGDQETQYF.

This clonotype was counted a few times. This chain joins TRBV7-2 and TRBJ2-3; tentative D call: TRBD2 (5 bases). Trimming took off 1 base at V and 7 bases at J, with 9 bases between the two ends. CDR3 size: 13 residues. Germline CDR1 SGHTA, CDR2 FQGNSA. CDR3 nucleotides: TGTGCCAGCAGCTTAGATCAGACTAATACGCAGTATTTT. It yields the protein CASSLDQTNTQYF.

The chain employs TRBV19 and TRBJ2-7, with 9 bases identical to TRBD1. The CDR3 runs to 14 residues. Germline V lookup: CDR1 LNHDA, CDR2 SQIVND (reference sequence). The V and J ends lost 7 bases and 3 bases, in that order; junction bases with no gene match: 7. The DNA of the CDR3 is TGTGCCAGTAATCCGGGACAGGGATTCTACGAGCAGTACTTC. It encodes CASNPGQGFYEQYF.

V is TRBV10-3 and J is TRBJ2-7; D unresolved. This CDR3 is built from 15 residues. CDR1 and CDR2 from the germline V gene are ENHRY and SYGVKD. The ends were cut back, 3 bases at V and 0 bases at J, with 12 bases in the middle. This chain's CDR3 is CAISDMSKSSYEQYV. DNA of the CDR3: TGTGCCATCAGTGATATGAGCAAAAGCTCCTACGAGCAGTACGTC.

This clonotype turned up a few times. V gene TRBV7-2 combines with J gene TRBJ2-7; TRBD2 is a possible D gene (6 bases). Trimming took off 3 bases at V and 3 bases at J, with 12 bases between the two ends. The length of the CDR3 is 14 residues. Per germline, CDR1 SGHTA and CDR2 FQGNSA. CDR3 DNA: TGTGCCAGCAGCTTTTTTGCGGGAAACTACGAGCAGTACTTC. It encodes CASSFFAGNYEQYF.

The genes are TRBV7-9 and TRBJ2-1; possibly TRBD1 for D (6 bases). Germline V gene sequence: CDR1 SEHNR, CDR2 FQNEAQ (reference sequence). V was shortened by 2 bases and J by 7 bases, with 12 bases between the two germline ends. The CDR3 contains 14 residues. CDR3 sequence (DNA): TGTGCCAGCAGCTTATTGGGGGCTGGGAATGAGCAGTTCTTC. Protein product: CASSLLGAGNEQFF.

The chain employs TRBV28 and TRBJ1-1; no firm D call. V dropped 3 bases and J dropped 6 bases, with 14 bases sitting between them. The CDR3 runs to 14 residues. CDR1 and CDR2 (germline): MDHEN, SYDVKM. CDR3 region: CASSFDPPTPEAFF. CDR3 DNA: TGTGCCAGCAGTTTTGACCCACCAACCCCTGAAGCTTTCTTT.

J is TRBJ1-2 and V is TRBV27; 7 bases fit TRBD1. This CDR3 comprises 14 residues. The germline V gene encodes CDR1 MNHEY and CDR2 SMNVEV (reference sequence). The junction had 5 bases not matched to a gene; V was cut back by 3 bases and J by 4 bases. The CDR3 spells CASSFNRGFYGYTF. Here the CDR3 DNA reads TGTGCCAGCAGTTTCAACAGGGGATTCTATGGCTACACCTTC.

This clonotype was counted at least ten times. The chain uses TRBV7-2 and TRBJ2-3; D is perhaps TRBD2 (5 bases). Germline assignment: CDR1 SGHTA and CDR2 FQGNSA. With 3 bases removed from V and 4 bases from J, the gap between germline ends came to 20 bases. This CDR3 has 17 residues. CDR3 bases: TGTGCCAGCAGCTTTAATTTTCCGGGAAGGGCTGCAGATACGCAGTATTTT. Its protein product is CASSFNFPGRAADTQYF.

This clonotype has more than one count but fewer than ten. The chain uses TRBV29-1 and TRBJ1-2; D is perhaps TRBD1 (6 bases). The V and J ends lost 6 bases and 7 bases respectively, with 21 bases between them. In germline, CDR1 is SQVTM, CDR2 ANQGSEA. The CDR3 is 14 amino acids. The CDR3 region has the DNA TGCAGCGTACAACCGACAGGCCCTGGGGGTGGCTACACCTTC. This gives the protein CSVQPTGPGGGYTF.

J is TRBJ1-1 and V is TRBV14; the D is unclear. The CDR3 is made up of 14 amino acids. Trimming removed 4 bases from V and 3 bases from J, with 12 bases in between. CDR1 is SGHDN and CDR2 is FVKESK in the germline V gene. The CDR3 reads CASSPWRADTEAFF. The CDR3 DNA reads TGTGCCAGCAGCCCGTGGCGAGCGGACACTGAAGCTTTCTTT.